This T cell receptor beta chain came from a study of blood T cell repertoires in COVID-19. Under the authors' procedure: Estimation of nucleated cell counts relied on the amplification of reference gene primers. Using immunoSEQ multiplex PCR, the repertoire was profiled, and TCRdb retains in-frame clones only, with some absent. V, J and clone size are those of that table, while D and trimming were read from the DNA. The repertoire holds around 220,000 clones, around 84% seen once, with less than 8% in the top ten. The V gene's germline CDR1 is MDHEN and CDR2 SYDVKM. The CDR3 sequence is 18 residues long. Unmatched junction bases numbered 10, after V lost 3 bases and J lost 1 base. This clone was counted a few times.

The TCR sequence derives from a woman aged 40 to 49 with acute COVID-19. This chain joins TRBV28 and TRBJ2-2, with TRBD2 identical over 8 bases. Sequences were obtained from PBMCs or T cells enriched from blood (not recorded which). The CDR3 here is CASSFFARRGENTGELFF. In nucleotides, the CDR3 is TGTGCCAGCAGTTTTTTCGCGCGGCGGGGGGAGAACACCGGGGAGCTGTTTTTT.